This entry describes one T cell receptor (beta chain). The protocol was immunoSEQ multiplex PCR, while the TCRdb copy is restricted to in-frame clones and leaves out a portion. Of around 390,000 clones in the sample, around 87% were seen once. This sample is drawn from a study of blood T cell repertoires in COVID-19. Germline CDR1 is SNHLY and CDR2 is FYNNEI. The CDR3 consists of 15 residues. V shed 1 base and J 8 bases; nucleotides not matched to a gene: 5. Sequencing used PBMCs or T cells enriched from blood (not recorded which). This TCR was recovered from a woman aged 50 to 60 who had recovered from COVID-19. J is TRBJ1-2 and V is TRBV2; TRBD1 matches 12 bases. CDR3 sequence: CASSEEGQGARGYTF. The DNA of the CDR3 is TGTGCCAGCAGTGAAGAGGGACAGGGGGCGCGGGGCTACACCTTC.